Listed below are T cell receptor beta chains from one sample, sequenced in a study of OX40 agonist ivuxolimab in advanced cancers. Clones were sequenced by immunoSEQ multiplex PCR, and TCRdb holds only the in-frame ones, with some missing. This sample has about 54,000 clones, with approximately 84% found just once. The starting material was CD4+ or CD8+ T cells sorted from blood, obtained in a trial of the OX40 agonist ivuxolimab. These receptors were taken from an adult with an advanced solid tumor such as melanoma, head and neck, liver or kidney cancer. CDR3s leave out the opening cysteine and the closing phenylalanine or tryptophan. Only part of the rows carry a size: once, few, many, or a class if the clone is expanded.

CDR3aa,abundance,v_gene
ASSTQTGGYTEAF,.,TRBV27
ASSHGTGGGQPQH,.,TRBV7-2
ASSTPRQTGN,.,TRBV28
ASTAPAGGETQY,.,TRBV7-2
ASSPRLAGDTGELF,.,TRBV5-4
SASGDEQY,.,TRBV20-1
ASSPRARTYEQY,once,TRBV6-5
ASSVLDSFESYFLGDYGYT,.,TRBV2
ASSSRLRTISYNEQF,.,TRBV5-5
AWSDGPGTGEGTEAF,.,TRBV30
ASSLELKETQY,.,TRBV5-1
ASSSAQGLGELF,.,TRBV5-1
ASIRGRDSNQPQH,once,TRBV2
ASSLAGQGADTQY,once,TRBV7-2
ASTLAVNTGELF,.,TRBV5-1
ASSLQAPGNQPQH,.,TRBV7-2
ASSLEPQSNQPQH,.,TRBV5-4
ASSVGLAASTDTQY,.,TRBV5-1
ASSTRVSGGYT,.,TRBV19
ASSPNNRANYGYT,.,TRBV18
ASSGAEVPNHNEQF,.,TRBV19
ASSDRRGVSNQPQH,.,TRBV19
ASRVLANYGYT,.,TRBV6-5
ASSFKFDPASTYEQY,.,TRBV28
ASSQGGALGEQF,.,TRBV4-1
ASASDRPQETQY,.,TRBV25-1
ASSLTLISSYEQY,few,TRBV27
ASSGGTGGGTEAF,.,TRBV6-5
ASSLGQGRSSNQPQH,.,TRBV7-6
ASSSQLGGTDTQY,.,TRBV5-1
ASSPGGTGDRGF,.,TRBV28